The source of this TCR beta chain is a study of CD8 T cells in Susac syndrome. Blood CD8+ and CD4+ T cells underwent high-throughput TCR beta sequencing. As controls, healthy donors matched for age and sex were used. In the case of this clonotype: Its antigen remains unknown.

Study-wide results and caveats: Acknowledgment was made by the study that its TCR sequencing and HLA analysis involved a relatively small number of individuals.

The RNA input was roughly 0.5 to 1 ug, and it was reverse transcribed with random hexamers. A multiplex approach, immunoSEQ multiplex PCR, amplified TCR beta CDR3 across 54 Vbeta and 13 Jbeta. MiXCR, run by TCRdb on the immunoSEQ multiplex PCR reads, gives a single entry per CDR3 protein. The table shows roughly 120,000 distinct CDR3 sequences, with around 94% occurring only once. Trimming stripped 2 bases from V and 8 bases from J, with 18 bases between. The CDR3 loop spans 16 amino acids. The germline V gene has CDR1 LNHDA and CDR2 SQIVND (reference sequence). The sample taken for sequencing was CD4+ T cells from PBMCs. J is TRBJ2-2 and V is TRBV19, with D possibly matching TRBD2 (6 bases). This TCR was sampled from a human donor in good health. In nucleotides, the CDR3 is TGTGCCAGTAGTATATCGGGACTGAGACATCAAGGGGAGCTGTTTTTT. This codes for CASSISGLRHQGELFF.